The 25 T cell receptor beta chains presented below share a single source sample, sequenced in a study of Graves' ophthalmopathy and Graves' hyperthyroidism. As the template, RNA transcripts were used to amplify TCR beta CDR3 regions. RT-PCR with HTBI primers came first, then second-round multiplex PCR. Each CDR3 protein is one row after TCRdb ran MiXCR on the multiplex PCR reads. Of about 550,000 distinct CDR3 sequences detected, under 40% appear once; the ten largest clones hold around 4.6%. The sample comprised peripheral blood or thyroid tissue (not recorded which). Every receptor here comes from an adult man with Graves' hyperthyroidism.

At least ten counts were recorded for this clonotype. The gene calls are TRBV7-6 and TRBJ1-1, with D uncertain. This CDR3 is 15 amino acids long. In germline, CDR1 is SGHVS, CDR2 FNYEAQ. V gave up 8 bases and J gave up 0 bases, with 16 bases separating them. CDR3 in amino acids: CASASPAGLNTEAFF. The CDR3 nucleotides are TGTGCCAGCGCGTCGCCGGCTGGCCTGAACACTGAAGCTTTCTTT. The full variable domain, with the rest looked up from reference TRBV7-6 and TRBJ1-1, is GAGVSQSPRYKVTKRGQDVALRCDPISGHVSLYWYRQALGQGPEFLTYFNYEAQQDKSGLPNDRFSAERPEGSISTLTIQRTEQRDSAMYRCASASPAGLNTEAFFGQGTRLTVV.

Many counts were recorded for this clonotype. The CDR3 reads CASSNRGEQYF. In nucleotides, the CDR3 is TGTGCCAGCAGCAACAGGGGGGAGCAGTACTTC. The chain combines TRBV7-8 with TRBJ2-7, with 8 bases identical to TRBD1. The germline CDR1 and CDR2 sequences are SGHVS and FQNEAQ. J lost 7 bases, V lost 5 bases, and 1 base had no gene match. The CDR3 has 11 amino acids. Full variable domain (rest looked up from reference TRBV7-8 and TRBJ2-7): GAGVSQSPRYKVAKRGQDVALRCDPISGHVSLFWYQQALGQGPEFLTYFQNEAQLDKSGLPSDRFFAERPEGSVSTLKIQRTQQEDSAVYLCASSNRGEQYFGPGTRLTVT.

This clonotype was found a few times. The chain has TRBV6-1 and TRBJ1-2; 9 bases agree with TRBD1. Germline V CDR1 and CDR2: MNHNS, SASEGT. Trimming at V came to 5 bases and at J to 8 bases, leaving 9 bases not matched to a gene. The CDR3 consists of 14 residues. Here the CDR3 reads CASSTGQGRGGYTF. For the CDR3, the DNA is TGTGCCAGCAGTACGGGACAGGGTCGAGGCGGCTACACCTTC.

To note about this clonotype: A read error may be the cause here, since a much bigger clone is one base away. CDR3 sequence reads: CASSFRGRPQEAQYF. For the CDR3, the DNA is TGTGCCAGCAGTTTCCGCGGGAGGCCACAAGAGGCCCAGTACTTC. The chain couples TRBV12-3 or TRBV12-4 to TRBJ2-5, with 8 positions matching TRBD2. The CDR3 extends over 15 amino acids.

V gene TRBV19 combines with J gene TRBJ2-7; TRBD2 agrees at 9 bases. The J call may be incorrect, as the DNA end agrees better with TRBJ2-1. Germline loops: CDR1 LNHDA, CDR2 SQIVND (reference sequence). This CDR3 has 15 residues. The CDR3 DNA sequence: TGTGCCAGGGCGGCTAGCGGGAATAGGTACAATGAGCAGTTCTTC. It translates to CARAASGNRYNEQFF.

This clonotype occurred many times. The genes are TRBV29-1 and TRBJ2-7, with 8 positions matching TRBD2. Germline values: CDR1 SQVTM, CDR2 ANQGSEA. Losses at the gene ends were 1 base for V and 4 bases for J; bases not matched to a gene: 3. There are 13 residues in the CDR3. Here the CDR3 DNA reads TGCAGCGTTGAAGGCTCGGGAGGGTACGAGCAGTACTTC. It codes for CSVEGSGGYEQYF.

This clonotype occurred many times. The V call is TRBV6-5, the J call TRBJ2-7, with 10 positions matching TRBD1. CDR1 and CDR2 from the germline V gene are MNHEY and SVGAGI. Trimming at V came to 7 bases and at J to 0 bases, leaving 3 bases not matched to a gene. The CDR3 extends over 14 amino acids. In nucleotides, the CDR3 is TGTGCCAGCACAGGACAGGGGGGCTCCTACGAGCAGTACTTC. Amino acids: CASTGQGGSYEQYF.

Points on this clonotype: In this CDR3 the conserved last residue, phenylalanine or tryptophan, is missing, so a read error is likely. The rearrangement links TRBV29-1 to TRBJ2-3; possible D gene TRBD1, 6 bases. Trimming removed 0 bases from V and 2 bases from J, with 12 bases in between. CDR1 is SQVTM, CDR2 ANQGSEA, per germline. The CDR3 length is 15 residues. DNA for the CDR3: TGCAGCGTTGAAGAGGGACACAGCTTCACAGATACGCAGTATCTT. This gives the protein CSVEEGHSFTDTQYL.

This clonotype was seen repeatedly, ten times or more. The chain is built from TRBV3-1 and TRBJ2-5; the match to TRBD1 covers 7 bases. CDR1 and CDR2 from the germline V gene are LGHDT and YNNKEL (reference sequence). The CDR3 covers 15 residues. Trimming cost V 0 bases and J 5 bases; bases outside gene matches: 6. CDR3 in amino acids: CASSQDGTAGETQYF. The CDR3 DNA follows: TGTGCCAGCAGCCAAGATGGGACAGCCGGGGAGACCCAGTACTTC.

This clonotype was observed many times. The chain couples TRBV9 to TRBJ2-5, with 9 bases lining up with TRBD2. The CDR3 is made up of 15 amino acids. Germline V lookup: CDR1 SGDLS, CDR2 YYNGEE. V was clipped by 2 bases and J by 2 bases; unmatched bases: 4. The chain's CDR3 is CASSVSGSRQETQYF. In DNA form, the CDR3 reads TGTGCCAGCAGCGTTAGCGGGAGTCGGCAAGAGACCCAGTACTTC.

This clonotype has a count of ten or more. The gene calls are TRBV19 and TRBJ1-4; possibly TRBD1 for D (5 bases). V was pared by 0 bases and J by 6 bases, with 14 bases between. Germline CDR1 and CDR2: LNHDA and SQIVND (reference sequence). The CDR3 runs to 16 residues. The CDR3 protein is CASSIERTRKDEKLFF. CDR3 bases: TGTGCCAGTAGTATAGAACGGACACGAAAGGATGAAAAACTGTTTTTT.

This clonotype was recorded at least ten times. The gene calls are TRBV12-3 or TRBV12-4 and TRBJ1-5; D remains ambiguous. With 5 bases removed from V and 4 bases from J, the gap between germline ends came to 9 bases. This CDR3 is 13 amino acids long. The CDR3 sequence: CASSPLENQPQHF. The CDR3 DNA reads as TGTGCCAGCAGTCCGCTTGAGAATCAGCCCCAGCATTTT.

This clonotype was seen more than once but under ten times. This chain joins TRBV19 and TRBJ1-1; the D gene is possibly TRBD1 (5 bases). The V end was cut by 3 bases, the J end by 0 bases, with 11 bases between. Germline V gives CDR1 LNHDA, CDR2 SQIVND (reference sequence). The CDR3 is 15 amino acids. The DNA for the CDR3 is TGTGCCAGTAGTATCGCCGGGGGGATGAACACTGAAGCTTTCTTT. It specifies CASSIAGGMNTEAFF.

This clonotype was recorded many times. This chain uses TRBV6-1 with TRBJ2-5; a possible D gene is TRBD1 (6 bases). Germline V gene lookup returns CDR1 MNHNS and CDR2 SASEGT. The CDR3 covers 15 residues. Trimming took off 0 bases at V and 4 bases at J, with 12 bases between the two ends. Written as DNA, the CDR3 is TGTGCCAGCAGTGAAGCGGCCAGGGGACGAGAGACCCAGTACTTC. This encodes CASSEAARGRETQYF.

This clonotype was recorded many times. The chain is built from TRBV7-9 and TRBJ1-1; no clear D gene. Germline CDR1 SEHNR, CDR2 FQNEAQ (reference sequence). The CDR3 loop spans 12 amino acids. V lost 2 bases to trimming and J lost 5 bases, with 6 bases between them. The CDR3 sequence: CASSLPLTEAFF. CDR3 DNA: TGTGCCAGCAGCTTACCTCTTACTGAAGCTTTCTTT.

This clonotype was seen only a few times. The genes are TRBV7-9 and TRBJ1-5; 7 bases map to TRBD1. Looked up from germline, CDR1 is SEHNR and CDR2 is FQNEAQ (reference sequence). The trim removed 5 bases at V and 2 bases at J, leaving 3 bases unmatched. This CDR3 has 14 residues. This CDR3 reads CASSGTAGNQPQHF. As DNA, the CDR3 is TGTGCCAGCAGCGGGACAGCGGGCAATCAGCCCCAGCATTTT.

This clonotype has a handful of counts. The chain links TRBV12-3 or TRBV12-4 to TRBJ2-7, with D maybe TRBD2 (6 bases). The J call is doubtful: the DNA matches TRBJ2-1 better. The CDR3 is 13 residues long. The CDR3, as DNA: TGTGCCAGCACCCCCTGGGGGGACAATGAGCAGTTCTTC. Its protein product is CASTPWGDNEQFF.

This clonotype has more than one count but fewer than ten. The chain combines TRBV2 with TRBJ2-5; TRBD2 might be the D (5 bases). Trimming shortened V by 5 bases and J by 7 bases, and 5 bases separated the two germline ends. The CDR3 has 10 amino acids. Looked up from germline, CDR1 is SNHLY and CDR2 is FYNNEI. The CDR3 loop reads CASSRGTQYF. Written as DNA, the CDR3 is TGTGCCAGCAGTCGGGGGACCCAGTACTTC. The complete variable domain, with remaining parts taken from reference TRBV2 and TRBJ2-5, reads EPEVTQTPSHQVTQMGQEVILRCVPISNHLYFYWYRQILGQKVEFLVSFYNNEISEKSEIFDDQFSVERPDGSNFTLKIRSTKLEDSAMYFCASSRGTQYFGPGTRLLVL.

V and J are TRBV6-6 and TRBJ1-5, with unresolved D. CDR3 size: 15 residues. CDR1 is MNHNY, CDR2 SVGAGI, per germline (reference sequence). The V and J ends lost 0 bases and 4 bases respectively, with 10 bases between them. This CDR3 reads CASSYSKVLNQPQHF. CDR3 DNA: TGTGCCAGCAGTTACTCGAAAGTCTTAAATCAGCCCCAGCATTTT.

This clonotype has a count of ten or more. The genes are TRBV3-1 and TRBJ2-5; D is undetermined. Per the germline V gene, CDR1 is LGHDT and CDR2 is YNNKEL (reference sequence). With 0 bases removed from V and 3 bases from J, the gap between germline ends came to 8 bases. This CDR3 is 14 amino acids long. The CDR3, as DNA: TGTGCCAGCAGCCAAGACGGGCTAGAAGAGACCCAGTACTTC. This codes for CASSQDGLEETQYF.

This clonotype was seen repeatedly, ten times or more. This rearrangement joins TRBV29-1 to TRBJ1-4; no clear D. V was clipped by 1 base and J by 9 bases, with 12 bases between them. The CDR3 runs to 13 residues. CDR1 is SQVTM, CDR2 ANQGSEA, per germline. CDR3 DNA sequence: TGCAGCGTTGAAGTCAGTGGGCGTAAAAAACTGTTTTTT. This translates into CSVEVSGRKKLFF.

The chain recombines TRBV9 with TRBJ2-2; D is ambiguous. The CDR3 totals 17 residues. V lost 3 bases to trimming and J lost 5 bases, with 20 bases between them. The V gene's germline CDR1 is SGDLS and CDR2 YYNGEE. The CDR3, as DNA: TGTGCCAGCAGCGACCCGGGTCCCGGGCGGCATACCGGGGAGCTGTTTTTT. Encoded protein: CASSDPGPGRHTGELFF.

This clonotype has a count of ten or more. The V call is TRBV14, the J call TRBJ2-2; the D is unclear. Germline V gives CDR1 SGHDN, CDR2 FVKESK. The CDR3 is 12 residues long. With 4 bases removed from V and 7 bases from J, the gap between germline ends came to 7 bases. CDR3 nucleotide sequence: TGTGCCAGCAGCCTACGAGACGGGGAGCTGTTTTTT. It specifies CASSLRDGELFF.

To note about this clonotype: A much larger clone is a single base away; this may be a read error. This CDR3 reads CSARDLPGQGFSNVKLFF. CDR3 nucleotides: TGCAGTGCTAGAGATCTCCCGGGACAGGGGTTTAGTAATGTAAAACTGTTTTTT. The gene calls are TRBV20-1 and TRBJ1-4; 10 nucleotides match TRBD1. Germline V CDR1 and CDR2: DFQATT, SNEGSKA (reference sequence). The CDR3 covers 18 residues.

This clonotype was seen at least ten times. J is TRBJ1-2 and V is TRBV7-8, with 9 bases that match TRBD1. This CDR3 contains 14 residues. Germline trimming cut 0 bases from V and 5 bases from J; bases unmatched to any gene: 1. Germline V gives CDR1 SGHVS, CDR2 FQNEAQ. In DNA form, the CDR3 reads TGTGCCAGCAGCTTAGCCGGGACAGGGTATGGCTACACCTTC. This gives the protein CASSLAGTGYGYTF.